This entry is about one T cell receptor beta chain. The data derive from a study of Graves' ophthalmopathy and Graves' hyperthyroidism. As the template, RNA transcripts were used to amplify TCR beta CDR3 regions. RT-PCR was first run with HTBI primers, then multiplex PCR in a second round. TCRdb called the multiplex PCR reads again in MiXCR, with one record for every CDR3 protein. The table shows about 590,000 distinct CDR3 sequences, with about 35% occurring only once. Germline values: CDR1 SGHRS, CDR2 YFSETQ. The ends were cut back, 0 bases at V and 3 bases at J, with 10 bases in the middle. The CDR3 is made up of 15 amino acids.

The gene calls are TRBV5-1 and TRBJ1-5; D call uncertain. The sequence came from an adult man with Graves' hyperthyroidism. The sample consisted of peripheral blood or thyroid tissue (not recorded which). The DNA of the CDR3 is TGCGCCAGCAGCTTGGTATGGCGGGACAATCAGCCCCAGCATTTT. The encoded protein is CASSLVWRDNQPQHF.